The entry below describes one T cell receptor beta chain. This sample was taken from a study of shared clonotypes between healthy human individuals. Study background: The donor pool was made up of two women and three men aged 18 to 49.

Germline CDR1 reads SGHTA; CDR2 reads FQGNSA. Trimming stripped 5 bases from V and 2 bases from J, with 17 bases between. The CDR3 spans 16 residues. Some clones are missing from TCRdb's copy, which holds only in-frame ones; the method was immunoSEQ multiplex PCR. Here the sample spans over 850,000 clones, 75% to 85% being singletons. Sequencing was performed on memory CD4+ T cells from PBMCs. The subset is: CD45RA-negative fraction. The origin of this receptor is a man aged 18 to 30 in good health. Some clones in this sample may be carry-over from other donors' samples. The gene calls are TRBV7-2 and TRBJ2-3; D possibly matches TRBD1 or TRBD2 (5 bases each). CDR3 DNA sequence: TGTGCCAGCAGCCGAGCGGCGAGCAGGGCCACAGATACGCAGTATTTT. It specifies CASSRAASRATDTQYF.